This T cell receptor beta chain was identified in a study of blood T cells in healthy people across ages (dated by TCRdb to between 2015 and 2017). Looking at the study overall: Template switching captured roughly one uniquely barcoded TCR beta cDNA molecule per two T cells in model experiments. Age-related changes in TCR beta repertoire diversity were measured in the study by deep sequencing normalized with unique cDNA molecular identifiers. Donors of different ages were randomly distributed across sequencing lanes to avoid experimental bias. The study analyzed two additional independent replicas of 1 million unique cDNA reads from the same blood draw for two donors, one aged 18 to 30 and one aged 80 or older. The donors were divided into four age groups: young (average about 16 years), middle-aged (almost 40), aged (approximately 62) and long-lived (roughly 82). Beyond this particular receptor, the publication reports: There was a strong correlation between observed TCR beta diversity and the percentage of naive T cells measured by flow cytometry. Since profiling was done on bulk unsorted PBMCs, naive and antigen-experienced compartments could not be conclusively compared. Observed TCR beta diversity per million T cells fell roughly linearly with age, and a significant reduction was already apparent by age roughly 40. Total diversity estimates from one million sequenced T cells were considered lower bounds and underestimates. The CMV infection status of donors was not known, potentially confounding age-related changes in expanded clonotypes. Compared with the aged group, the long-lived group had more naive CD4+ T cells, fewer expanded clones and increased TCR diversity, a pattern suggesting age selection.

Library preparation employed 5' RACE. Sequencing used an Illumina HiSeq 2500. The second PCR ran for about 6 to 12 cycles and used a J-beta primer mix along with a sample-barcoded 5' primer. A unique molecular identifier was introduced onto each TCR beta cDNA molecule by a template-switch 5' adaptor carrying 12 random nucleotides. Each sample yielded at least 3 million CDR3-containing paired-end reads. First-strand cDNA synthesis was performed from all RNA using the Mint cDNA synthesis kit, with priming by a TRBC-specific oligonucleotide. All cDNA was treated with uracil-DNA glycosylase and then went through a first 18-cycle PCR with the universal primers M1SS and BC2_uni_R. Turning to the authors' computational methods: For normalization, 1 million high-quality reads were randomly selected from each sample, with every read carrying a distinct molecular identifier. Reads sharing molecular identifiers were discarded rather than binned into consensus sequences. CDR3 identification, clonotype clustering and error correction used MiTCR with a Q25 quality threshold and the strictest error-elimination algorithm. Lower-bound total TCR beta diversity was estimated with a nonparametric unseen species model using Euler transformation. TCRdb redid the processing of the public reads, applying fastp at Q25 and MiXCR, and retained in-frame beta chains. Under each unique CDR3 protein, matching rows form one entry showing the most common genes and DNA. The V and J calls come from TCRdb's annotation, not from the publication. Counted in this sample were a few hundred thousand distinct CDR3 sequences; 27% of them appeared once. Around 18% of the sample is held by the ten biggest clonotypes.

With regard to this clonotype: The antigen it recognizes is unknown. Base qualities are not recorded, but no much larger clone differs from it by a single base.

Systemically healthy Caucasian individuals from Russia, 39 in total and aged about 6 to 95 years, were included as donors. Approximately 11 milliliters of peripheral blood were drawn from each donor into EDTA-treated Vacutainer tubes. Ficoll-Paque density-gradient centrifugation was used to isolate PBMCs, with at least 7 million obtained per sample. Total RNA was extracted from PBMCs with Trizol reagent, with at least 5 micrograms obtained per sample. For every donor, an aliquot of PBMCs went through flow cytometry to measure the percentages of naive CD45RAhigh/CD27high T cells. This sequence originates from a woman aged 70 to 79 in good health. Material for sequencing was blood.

The CDR3 has the sequence CASRGWTSDPTDTQYF. The bases read TGTGCCAGCAGGGGGTGGACTAGCGACCCCACAGATACGCAGTATTTT. The rearrangement joined TRBV27 to TRBJ2-3, with TRBD2 matching 9 junction bases. V lost 6 bases and J lost 2 bases, and the count of bases not matched to a germline gene is 9. CDR1 and CDR2 are read off the germline V gene (reference sequence) as MNHEY and SMNVEV. The CDR3 measures 16 amino acids from cysteine to phenylalanine. The retained sequence is limited to the CDR3, 48 bases, with the frame set at the first base.